This T cell receptor (beta chain) was found in a study of blood T cell repertoires in COVID-19. At the level of the study: Collection of acute and convalescent COVID-19 samples took place in the United States, Italy and Spain.

Assay: immunoSEQ multiplex PCR; the TCRdb copy retains only in-frame clones and omits some. This table has 70,000 to 85,000 clones, roughly four fifths appearing once. Looked up from germline, CDR1 is SGDLS and CDR2 is YYNGEE. Trimming took 0 bases from V and 4 from J, leaving 13 bases between them. This CDR3 is built from 16 residues. The material sequenced was peripheral blood. The receptor's source is a human donor in a cohort sampled during active COVID-19. The chain joins TRBV9 to TRBJ2-2; TRBD2 might be the D (5 bases). DNA of the CDR3: TGTGCCAGCAGCGTAGGGTCCGTGGGGAGCACCGGGGAGCTGTTTTTT. Amino acids: CASSVGSVGSTGELFF.